This T cell receptor (beta chain) stems from a study of CD8+CD57+ T cells in acquired aplastic anemia (dated by TCRdb to 2016 to 2018). In the study overall: DNA extracted from sorted CD4+ and CD8+ cells had a mean of about 3.3 ug, with a range of about 0.18 to 27.4 ug. An average of roughly 10 million reads for CD4+ cells and roughly 12 million reads for CD8+ cells was obtained from healthy donor samples.

This clonotype was seen at least ten times. No cognate antigen has been identified for it. Base qualities are not recorded, but no much larger clone differs from it by a single base. Profiling of TCR beta VDJ combinations and CDR3 sequences used genomic DNA as the template. An Illumina HiSeq 2000 was used for TCR repertoire sequencing. Per the original workflow: Repertoires were assessed using TRBV/TRBJ rearrangement plots, CDR3 size and DJ length profiles, and Simpson's diversity index. The most abundant DNA sequence in the deep sequencing data was taken as the immunodominant clone. CDR3 amino acid sequences were screened for sharing across subjects and were compared with published repertoires and the VDJdb database. Clones were called with MiXCR by TCRdb after fastp trimmed the public reads at Q25, and only in-frame beta chains were retained. When rows share a CDR3 protein, they turn into one entry using the most common DNA and genes. These V and J calls are TCRdb output, not the study's own analysis. The sample table holds about 190,000 distinct CDR3 sequences, of which approximately 52% were seen once. The ten top clones hold about 16% of the sample.

In this study, sorted CD4+ and CD8+ T cells from the blood of healthy subjects and of severe aplastic anemia patients had their TCR repertoires deep-sequenced. Ficoll-Paque density gradient centrifugation was used to isolate peripheral blood mononuclear cells. Before DNA extraction, CD4+ and CD8+ T cells were sorted by FACS or by magnetic beads. The V end loses 5 bases and the J end loses 7 bases, and a stretch of 18 bases separates them. CDR1 and CDR2, per the germline V gene, are SGHTA and FQGNSA. From the cysteine through the phenylalanine, the CDR3 covers 14 amino acids. The retained sequence is limited to the CDR3, 42 bases, with the frame set at the first base. Results and caveats for the whole study, not just this receptor: Patients and healthy controls showed no significant difference in CD8+ Simpson's diversity (P=0.060). Although some 28 CD8+ CDR3 sequences were shared by patients and controls, these sequences appeared highly expressed in patients and within the immunodominant clones of patients.

Specimen: sorted CD4+, CD8+, or CD8+CD57+ T cells (not recorded which) from PBMCs. The rearranged chain carries TRBV7-2 and TRBJ2-7; TRBD1 is perhaps the D gene, given 6 matching bases. The sequence derives from a human donor in good health, serving as a control. The sequence in DNA is TGTGCCAGCAGCCCCAATCGGGACACGCGAGAGCAGTACTTC. This yields the protein CASSPNRDTREQYF.